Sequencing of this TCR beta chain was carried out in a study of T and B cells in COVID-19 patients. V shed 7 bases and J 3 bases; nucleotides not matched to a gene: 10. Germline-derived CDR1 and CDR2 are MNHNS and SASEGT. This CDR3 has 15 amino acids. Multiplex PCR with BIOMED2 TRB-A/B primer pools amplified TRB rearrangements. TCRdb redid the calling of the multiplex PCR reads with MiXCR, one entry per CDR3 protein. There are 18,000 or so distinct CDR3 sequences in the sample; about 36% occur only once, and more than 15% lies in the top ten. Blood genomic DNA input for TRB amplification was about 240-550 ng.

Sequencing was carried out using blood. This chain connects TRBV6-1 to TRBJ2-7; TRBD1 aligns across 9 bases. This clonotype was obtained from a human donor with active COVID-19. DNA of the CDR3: TGTGCCAGCAAAGAGTACTGGGGACAGGGCTACGAGCAGTACTTC. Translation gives CASKEYWGQGYEQYF.